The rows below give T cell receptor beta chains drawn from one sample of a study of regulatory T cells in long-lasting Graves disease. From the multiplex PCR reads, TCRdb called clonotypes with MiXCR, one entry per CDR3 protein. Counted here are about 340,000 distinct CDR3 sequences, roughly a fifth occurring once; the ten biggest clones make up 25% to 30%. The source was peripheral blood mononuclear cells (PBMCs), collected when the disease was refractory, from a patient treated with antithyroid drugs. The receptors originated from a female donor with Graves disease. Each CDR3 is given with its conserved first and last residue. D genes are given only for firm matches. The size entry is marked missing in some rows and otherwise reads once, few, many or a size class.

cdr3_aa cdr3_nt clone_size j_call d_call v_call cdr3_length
CASSLGEFMNTEAFF TGTGCCAGCAGCTTAGGAGAGTTCATGAACACTGAAGCTTTCTTT few TRBJ1-1 NA TRBV13 15
CAGSVRGPPEKLFF TGTGCCGGGTCGGTTCGGGGGCCGCCCGAAAAACTGTTTTTT NA TRBJ1-4 NA TRBV6-2/TRBV6-3 14
CASSQLGGVHSSTDTQYF TGTGCCAGCAGCCAATTGGGGGGGGTTCATTCTAGCACAGATACGCAGTATTTT NA TRBJ2-3 TRBD2 TRBV6-1 18
CASSQDRGDNSPLHF TGTGCCAGCAGCCAAGACAGAGGGGATAATTCACCCCTCCACTTT NA TRBJ1-6 NA TRBV7-3 15
CASSQTGQSEAFF TGTGCCAGCAGCCAAACTGGACAGAGTGAAGCTTTCTTT NA TRBJ1-1 NA TRBV3-1 13
CASSEGRGQRNTEAFF TGTGCCAGCAGTGAAGGGAGGGGGCAAAGGAACACTGAAGCTTTCTTT NA TRBJ1-1 TRBD1 TRBV6-1 16
CASSPIGTGAAEQYF TGTGCCAGCTCACCTATCGGGACAGGGGCGGCGGAGCAGTACTTC few TRBJ2-7 TRBD1 TRBV18 15
CASSHPLGEPGEQYF TGCGCCAGCAGCCACCCCCTTGGAGAGCCCGGCGAGCAGTACTTC NA TRBJ2-7 NA TRBV4-1 15
CASSQPGETQYF TGTGCCAGCAGCCAACCCGGGGAGACCCAGTACTTC many TRBJ2-5 NA TRBV3-1 12
CASSQDGPRQYF TGTGCCAGCAGCCAAGACGGCCCTCGGCAGTACTTC NA TRBJ2-7 NA TRBV14 12
CASGRGAAGELFF TGTGCCAGCGGCCGGGGGGCCGCCGGGGAGCTGTTTTTT few TRBJ2-2 NA TRBV12-3/TRBV12-4 13